This record concerns one T cell receptor (beta chain) sequence. In germline, CDR1 is SGHDN, CDR2 FVKESK. Trimming shortened V by 2 bases and J by 2 bases, and 15 bases separated the two germline ends. CDR3 length: 16 residues. Thymic material originated from resections removed in the course of corrective heart surgery. The entry originates in a study of human thymus T cells. Clones were sequenced by immunoSEQ multiplex PCR, and TCRdb holds only the in-frame ones, with some missing. The sample yields 65,000 to 90,000 clones, approximately 95% seen once. This TCR was sampled from a girl in the first two years of life with a congenital heart defect but otherwise immunologically healthy. The sample comprised thymus tissue. This sequence joins TRBV14 and TRBJ2-5; D gene unclear. The chain's CDR3 is CASSQPFSDSQETQYF. In DNA, the CDR3 is TGTGCCAGCAGCCAACCATTCTCCGACTCTCAAGAGACCCAGTACTTC.